The source of this TCR beta chain is a study of T cells in Graves' hyperthyroidism and ophthalmopathy. In the study overall: Peripheral blood sampling occurred at initial diagnosis, before any treatment.

Remarks on this clonotype: The antigen is undetermined. At one boundary the junction diverges from the germline segment, which might be a read error.

The CDR3 is 21 amino acids. Germline CDR1 LGHDT, CDR2 YNNKEL (reference sequence). Amplification of TCR beta CDR3 regions used RNA as the template. Carried out on the TCR CDR3, a first-round RT-PCR used the HTBI primer set. MiXCR, applied by TCRdb to the multiplex PCR reads, yields one record per CDR3 protein. The sample has fewer than 800,000 distinct CDR3 sequences, 15% to 20% seen once. Study-wide results and limits: Most thyroid clonotypes expanded above 0.001 were also detected in blood. With a median lead of roughly 6.2 months before onset, the model predicted ophthalmopathy.

The authors obtained PBMCs from about 9.5 ml of fresh peripheral blood. The chain is built from TRBV3-1 and TRBJ2-1; 9 bases align to TRBD1. The sequenced material came from blood. The origin of this receptor is a man aged 18 to 35 with Graves' hyperthyroidism. The CDR3 loop reads CASSQEGSDRGIPGSYNEQLF. The CDR3, as DNA: TGTGCCAGCAGCCAAGAAGGATCGGACAGGGGAATTCCCGGATCGTACAATGAGCAGCTCTTC.